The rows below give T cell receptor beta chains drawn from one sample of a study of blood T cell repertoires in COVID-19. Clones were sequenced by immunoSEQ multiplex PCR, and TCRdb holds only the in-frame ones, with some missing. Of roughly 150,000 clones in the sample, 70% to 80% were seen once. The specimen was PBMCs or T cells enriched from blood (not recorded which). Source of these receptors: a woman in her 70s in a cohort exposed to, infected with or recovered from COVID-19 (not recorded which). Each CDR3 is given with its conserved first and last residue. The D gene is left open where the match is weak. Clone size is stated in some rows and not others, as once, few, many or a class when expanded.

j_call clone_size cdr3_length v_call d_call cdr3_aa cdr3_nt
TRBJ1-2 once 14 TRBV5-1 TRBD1 CASSPTGGADGYTF TGCGCCAGCAGTCCAACAGGGGGCGCAGATGGCTACACCTTC
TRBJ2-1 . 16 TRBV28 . CASSTQGAGFRNEQFF TGTGCCAGCAGTACACAAGGGGCAGGGTTTCGCAATGAGCAGTTCTTC
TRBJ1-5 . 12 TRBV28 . CASDGDDYLTDF TGTGCCAGCGACGGAGACGATTACCTCACCGATTTC
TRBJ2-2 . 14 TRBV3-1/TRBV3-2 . CASSQGGYTGELFF TGTGCCAGCAGCCAAGGCGGGTACACCGGGGAGCTGTTTTTT
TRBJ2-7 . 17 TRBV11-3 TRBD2 CASSLARGTISTYEQYF TGTGCCAGCAGCTTAGCCAGAGGGACTATATCCACCTACGAGCAGTACTTC
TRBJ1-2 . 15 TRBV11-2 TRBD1 CASSFPQGVSYGYTF TGTGCCAGCAGCTTCCCCCAGGGGGTGAGCTATGGCTACACCTTC
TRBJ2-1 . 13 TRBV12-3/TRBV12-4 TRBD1 CASSLQGAGEQFF TGTGCCAGCAGTTTACAGGGGGCTGGGGAGCAGTTCTTC
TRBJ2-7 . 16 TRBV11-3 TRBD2 CASSLDGGTSEYEQYF TGTGCCAGCAGCTTAGATGGGGGGACTAGCGAATACGAGCAGTACTTC
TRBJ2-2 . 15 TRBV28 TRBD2 CASRPSGRNTGELFF TGTGCCAGCCGACCGAGCGGGAGGAACACCGGGGAGCTGTTTTTT
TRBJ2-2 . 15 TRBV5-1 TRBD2 CASSANSGATGELFF TGCGCCAGCAGCGCGAATAGCGGGGCCACCGGGGAGCTGTTTTTT
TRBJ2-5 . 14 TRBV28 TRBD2 CASTPGLAQETQYF TGTGCCAGCACGCCGGGACTAGCCCAAGAGACCCAGTACTTC
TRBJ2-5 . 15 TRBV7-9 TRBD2 CASTGLAGGQETQYF TGTGCCAGCACCGGACTAGCGGGAGGGCAAGAGACCCAGTACTTC
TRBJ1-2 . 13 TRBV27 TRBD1 CASRRTGDYGYTF TGTGCCAGCAGACGGACAGGGGACTATGGCTACACCTTC
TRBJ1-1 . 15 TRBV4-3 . CASSQDLLLNTEAFF TGCGCCAGCAGCCAAGACCTTCTTCTGAACACTGAAGCTTTCTTT
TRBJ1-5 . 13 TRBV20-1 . CSASPDPDQPQHF TGCAGTGCCAGTCCCGATCCAGATCAGCCCCAGCATTTT
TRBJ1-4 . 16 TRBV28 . CASSPYPQATNEKLFF TGTGCCAGCAGCCCCTATCCGCAGGCAACTAATGAAAAACTGTTTTTT
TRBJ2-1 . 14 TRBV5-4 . CASSLNTGVNEQFF TGTGCCAGCAGCTTGAATACGGGAGTCAATGAGCAGTTCTTC
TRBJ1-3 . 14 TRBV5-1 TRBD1 CASSFGTGPNTIYF TGCGCCAGCAGCTTTGGGACAGGCCCAAACACCATATATTTT
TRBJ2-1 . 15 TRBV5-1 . CASSLGPTVDNEQFF TGCGCCAGCAGCTTGGGTCCTACCGTTGACAATGAGCAGTTCTTC